This TCR beta chain stems from a study of blood T cell repertoires in COVID-19. Between the trimmed V and J ends, which lost 0 bases and 2 bases, there was a span of 11 bases. This CDR3 comprises 15 residues. In germline, CDR1 is LGHNA, CDR2 YNFKEQ. Sequencing used immunoSEQ multiplex PCR; TCRdb keeps in-frame clones, though not all of them. This table has 350,000 or so clones, 88% appearing once. This clonotype was obtained from a woman in her 30s who had been exposed to COVID-19. Sample: PBMCs or T cells enriched from blood (not recorded which). The rearrangement uses TRBV4-2 and TRBJ2-7; the D gene is possibly TRBD1 (5 bases). The CDR3 protein is CASSQERLGAYEQYF. The CDR3 region has the DNA TGTGCCAGCAGCCAAGAGCGGCTAGGGGCCTACGAGCAGTACTTC.